The entry that follows covers one T cell receptor beta chain sequence. The antigen is unknown. The data stem from a study of shared clonotypes between healthy human individuals. Study outcomes and limitations: Generation probabilities were higher for clonotypes shared across all four sorted-subset donors than for unshared ones.

Clones were read by immunoSEQ multiplex PCR, and TCRdb kept only the in-frame ones, dropping some. The sample consists of about 2.1 million clones, 93% of them appearing once. Naive CD8 isolation took CD45RO-negative cells positively selected for CCR7 and excluded terminally differentiated effector memory CD45RA+ cells. This CDR3 has 15 residues. Trimming took off 6 bases at V and 2 bases at J, with 15 bases between the two ends. CDR1 is SEHNR, CDR2 FQNEAQ, per germline (reference sequence). This TCR was recovered from a man between 18 and 29 years old in good health. Some clones in this sample may be carry-over from other donors' samples. What was sequenced was naive CD8+ T cells from PBMCs. The chain is built from TRBV7-9 and TRBJ2-3; D ambiguous. The CDR3 DNA reads as TGTGCCAGCAGACCAACTCGGAGCTCCACAGATACGCAGTATTTT. Translation: CASRPTRSSTDTQYF.